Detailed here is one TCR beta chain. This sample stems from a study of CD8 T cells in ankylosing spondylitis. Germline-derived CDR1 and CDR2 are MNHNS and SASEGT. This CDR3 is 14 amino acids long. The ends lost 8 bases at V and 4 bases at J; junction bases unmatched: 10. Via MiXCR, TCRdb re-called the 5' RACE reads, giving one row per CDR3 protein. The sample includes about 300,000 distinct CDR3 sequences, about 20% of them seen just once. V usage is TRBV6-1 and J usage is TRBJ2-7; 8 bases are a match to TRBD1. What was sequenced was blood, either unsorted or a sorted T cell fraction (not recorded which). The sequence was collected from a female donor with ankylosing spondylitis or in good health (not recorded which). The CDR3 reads CASRGTGNSYEQYF. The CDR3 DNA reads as TGTGCCAGCCGTGGGACAGGAAACTCATACGAGCAGTACTTC.